This T cell receptor beta chain was recorded in a study of cytomegalovirus exposure and HLA in healthy donors. Findings and limits, study-wide: Specific recognition of CMV antigens was confirmed in vitro for a few chains (all CMV-associated). In an earlier analysis, productive rearrangement rates for most beta V segments clustered near 87% or 30%.

The CDR3 contains 15 residues. The germline V gene encodes CDR1 SGHDN and CDR2 FVKESK. The V end lost 3 bases, the J end lost 0 bases, and 9 bases lay between the germline ends. The primer mix had 60 Vbeta and 13 Jbeta primers. Profiled with immunoSEQ multiplex PCR; TCRdb holds only in-frame clones, not every one. This sample contains 65,000 to 95,000 clones. Concerning this clone itself: Its antigen is not identified.

Sequenced input: PBMCs. The chain couples TRBV14 to TRBJ2-1; D perhaps matches TRBD2 (5 bases). This TCR was recovered from a female donor in good health and CMV-seropositive. The CDR3 DNA sequence: TGTGCCAGCAGCCAGAGGGTCAGCTCCTACAATGAGCAGTTCTTC. Its translation is CASSQRVSSYNEQFF. The full variable domain, completed using reference TRBV14 and TRBJ2-1, is EAGVTQFPSHSVIEKGQTVTLRCDPISGHDNLYWYRRVMGKEIKFLLHFVKESKQDESGMPNNRFLAERTGGTYSTLKVQPAELEDSGVYFCASSQRVSSYNEQFFGPGTRLTVL.